The 32 T cell receptor beta chains presented below share a single source sample, sequenced in a study of technical replicates of blood from several donors. Measured with immunoSEQ multiplex PCR; TCRdb has only the in-frame clones, and not every one. The sample records just over 80,000 clones, approximately 94% being singletons. Sequenced: T cells isolated from PBMCs. The origin of the receptors is a human donor in good health.

This chain connects TRBV5-4 to TRBJ2-3; 8 positions match TRBD2. Germline CDR1 reads SGHNT; CDR2 reads YYREEE (reference sequence). Germline trimming cut 7 bases from V and 1 base from J; bases unmatched to any gene: 14. This CDR3 is built from 17 residues. The DNA for the CDR3 is TGTGCCAGCCGACATAGAGCGGGAGAACATCGCACAGATACGCAGTATTTT. Translation gives CASRHRAGEHRTDTQYF.

This rearrangement joins TRBV5-6 to TRBJ2-3; 12 positions match TRBD2. Per the germline V gene, CDR1 is SGHDT and CDR2 is YYEEEE. This CDR3 has 14 residues. Trimming took 4 bases from V and 8 from J; bases not matched to a gene: 5. The CDR3 coding sequence is TGTGCCAGCAGCCCCGGACTAGCGGGACGTACGCAGTATTTT. Residues: CASSPGLAGRTQYF.

The chain has TRBV7-2 and TRBJ2-5, with 8 nucleotides matching TRBD2. Germline V gene sequence: CDR1 SGHTA, CDR2 FQGNSA. Trimming took 5 bases from V and 2 from J; bases not matched to a gene: 13. This CDR3 region has 17 residues. The CDR3 sequence: CASSPKSPLAEQETQYF. The CDR3 nucleotides are TGTGCCAGCAGCCCCAAGTCCCCACTAGCGGAACAAGAGACCCAGTACTTC.

This chain uses TRBV9 with TRBJ1-1; TRBD1 matches 10 bases. Looked up from germline, CDR1 is SGDLS and CDR2 is YYNGEE. The ends lost 6 bases at V and 4 bases at J; junction bases unmatched: 9. The CDR3 loop spans 15 amino acids. Here the CDR3 reads CASTLHDRGLTEAFF. The CDR3, as DNA: TGTGCCAGCACCTTGCACGACAGGGGGCTCACTGAAGCTTTCTTT. Supplemented by reference TRBV9 and TRBJ1-1, the full variable domain reads DSGVTQTPKHLITATGQRVTLRCSPRSGDLSVYWYQQSLDQGLQFLIQYYNGEERAKGNILERFSAQQFPDLHSELNLSSLELGDSALYFCASTLHDRGLTEAFFGQGTRLTVV.

The CDR3 is CASSQDENGYSNQPQHF. The CDR3 DNA sequence: TGCGCCAGCAGCCAAGATGAGAACGGTTATAGCAATCAGCCCCAGCATTTT. The V and J genes are TRBV4-1 and TRBJ1-5, with D uncertain. The CDR3 is made up of 17 amino acids. Germline lookup yields CDR1 MGHRA and CDR2 YSYEKL. Trimming took 0 bases from V and 0 from J, leaving 12 bases between them.

This sequence joins TRBV18 and TRBJ2-7; 8 bases agree with TRBD2. V shed 1 base, J shed 6 bases, and the junction held 5 bases outside the gene matches. The CDR3 consists of 14 residues. The germline CDR1 and CDR2 sequences are KGHSH and LQKENI. The CDR3 reads CASSPLAGGSEQYF. The DNA for the CDR3 is TGTGCCAGCTCACCACTGGCGGGAGGAAGCGAGCAGTACTTC.

Written as DNA, the CDR3 is TGTGCCAGCAGTGACCGAGGTTACGAGCAGTACTTC. This sequence encodes CASSDRGYEQYF. The chain joins TRBV2 to TRBJ2-7; D ambiguous. Between the trimmed V and J ends, which lost 3 bases and 4 bases, there was a span of 7 bases. This CDR3 has 12 amino acids. Germline V gene lookup returns CDR1 SNHLY and CDR2 FYNNEI.

The CDR3, as DNA: TGTGCCAGCAGCTTTTTCGGAGACACTGAAGCTTTCTTT. This sequence encodes CASSFFGDTEAFF. The rearrangement uses TRBV11-3 and TRBJ1-1; no firm D call. The CDR3 is 13 amino acids. Germline CDR1 is SGHNT and CDR2 is YENEEA. V was cut by 3 bases and J by 3 bases, with 8 bases left in between.

The chain joins TRBV7-9 to TRBJ2-2, with D uncertain. V lost 6 bases, J lost 2 bases, and 10 bases lay in between. The length of the CDR3 is 14 residues. The V gene's germline CDR1 is SEHNR and CDR2 FQNEAQ (reference sequence). The CDR3 spells CASRDRENTGELFF. In DNA form, the CDR3 reads TGTGCCAGCAGAGATAGAGAAAACACCGGGGAGCTGTTTTTT. Based on the CDR3 plus reference TRBV7-9 and TRBJ2-2, the full variable domain is DTGVSQNPRHKITKRGQNVTFRCDPISEHNRLYWYRQTLGQGPEFLTYFQNEAQLEKSRLLSDRFSAERPKGSFSTLEIQRTEQGDSAMYLCASRDRENTGELFFGEGSRLTVL.

This rearrangement joins TRBV11-3 to TRBJ2-5; 7 bases are shared with TRBD2. The CDR3 consists of 17 residues. V lost 1 base, J lost 3 bases, and 11 bases stayed unmatched. CDR1 is SGHNT and CDR2 is YENEEA in the germline V gene. CDR3 nucleotides: TGTGCCAGCAGCTTAGGAGCGGGAAGGTTTGAGGAAGAGACCCAGTACTTC. Its translation is CASSLGAGRFEEETQYF. Based on the CDR3 plus reference TRBV11-3 and TRBJ2-5, the full variable domain is EAGVVQSPRYKIIEKKQPVAFWCNPISGHNTLYWYLQNLGQGPELLIRYENEEAVDDSQLPKDRFSAERLKGVDSTLKIQPAELGDSAVYLCASSLGAGRFEEETQYFGPGTRLLVL.

J is TRBJ1-4 and V is TRBV4-3; 7 nucleotides align to TRBD1. V shed 0 bases and J 8 bases; nucleotides not matched to a gene: 9. Germline CDR1 LGHNA, CDR2 YSLEER. The CDR3 runs 16 residues. CDR3 in DNA: TGCGCCAGCAGCCAAGATTCGGCAGGGGGTACCGAAAAACTGTTTTTT. This codes for CASSQDSAGGTEKLFF.

This clone came up once. The chain recombines TRBV27 with TRBJ2-7; D possibly corresponds to TRBD2 (5 bases). This CDR3 spans 13 amino acids. The V gene lost 6 bases and the J gene lost 2 bases, with 11 bases spanning the gap. The germline CDR1 and CDR2 sequences are MNHEY and SMNVEV (reference sequence). This chain's CDR3 is CASSPSGTYEQYF. CDR3 DNA sequence: TGTGCCAGCAGCCCCAGCGGCACCTACGAGCAGTACTTC.

This chain joins TRBV4-2 and TRBJ2-3; 11 bases align to TRBD2. The CDR3 extends over 19 amino acids. V lost 0 bases, J lost 1 base, and 9 bases stayed unmatched. Germline V gene data show CDR1 as LGHNA and CDR2 as YNFKEQ. Here the CDR3 reads CASSQDRVSGRVGTDTQYF. The CDR3 DNA reads as TGTGCCAGCAGCCAAGATCGAGTTAGCGGGAGGGTTGGCACAGATACGCAGTATTTT.

Worth noting for this clone: One junction end does not reproduce the germline sequence, and a read error may be involved. The genes are TRBV14 and TRBJ1-2, with D unresolved. Germline CDR1 and CDR2: SGHDN and FVKESK. The CDR3 loop spans 11 amino acids. The CDR3 is CASSLSSLAVF. The CDR3 bases are TGTGCCAGCAGCCTTAGTAGCTTGGCAGTCTTC.

V and J are TRBV7-3 and TRBJ2-3; a possible D gene is TRBD2 (6 bases). Trimming pared 1 base from V and 0 bases from J, leaving 14 bases between. Germline values: CDR1 SGHTA, CDR2 FQGTGA. The CDR3 is 17 amino acids. DNA for the CDR3: TGTGCCAGCAGCTTAATCGGGACCCGGGAGAGCACAGATACGCAGTATTTT. The encoded protein is CASSLIGTRESTDTQYF.

V is TRBV15 and J is TRBJ2-3; D is perhaps TRBD1 (5 bases). Germline CDR1 is LNHNV and CDR2 is YYDKDF (reference sequence). The length of the CDR3 is 14 residues. Trimming stripped 0 bases from V and 2 bases from J, with 6 bases between. CDR3 nucleotide sequence: TGTGCCACCAGCAGAGACAGGGACACAGATACGCAGTATTTT. Its protein product is CATSRDRDTDTQYF.

This rearrangement joins TRBV7-9 to TRBJ2-5; D unresolved. V was shortened by 1 base and J by 5 bases, with 8 bases between the two germline ends. The CDR3 consists of 13 residues. The germline CDR1 and CDR2 sequences are SEHNR and FQNEAQ (reference sequence). Here the CDR3 reads CASSLGTVETQYF. CDR3 DNA: TGTGCCAGCAGCTTAGGAACAGTTGAGACCCAGTACTTC.

The rearrangement links TRBV5-4 to TRBJ2-5, with unresolved D. CDR3 length equals 14 residues. Trimming shortened V by 5 bases and J by 4 bases, and 15 bases separated the two germline ends. The germline CDR1 and CDR2 sequences are SGHNT and YYREEE (reference sequence). The DNA for the CDR3 is TGTGCCAGCAGATCCTCCAGGATATTAGAGACCCAGTACTTC. Translating it yields CASRSSRILETQYF.

The rearrangement uses TRBV10-3 and TRBJ1-1; D uncertain. V was shortened by 3 bases and J by 0 bases, with 8 bases between the two germline ends. Germline CDR1 reads ENHRY; CDR2 reads SYGVKD. This CDR3 comprises 14 residues. CDR3 nucleotides: TGTGCCATCAGTGATGGGCTCCTGAACACTGAAGCTTTCTTT. Its translation is CAISDGLLNTEAFF.

V gene TRBV18 combines with J gene TRBJ1-2; 11 bases fit TRBD1. Trimming at V came to 3 bases and at J to 8 bases, leaving 5 bases not matched to a gene. This CDR3 is 14 amino acids long. From germline, CDR1 is KGHSH and CDR2 LQKENI. The CDR3 region has the DNA TGTGCCAGCTCACCGGGACAGGGGGATGAGGGCTACACCTTC. Translating gives CASSPGQGDEGYTF.

This chain uses TRBV14 with TRBJ1-4; the D is unclear. V lost 4 bases and J lost 3, with 6 bases in between. CDR1 and CDR2 from the germline V gene are SGHDN and FVKESK. CDR3 size: 13 residues. This CDR3 is CASSRNSNEKLFF. CDR3 DNA sequence: TGTGCCAGCAGCCGCAACTCTAATGAAAAACTGTTTTTT.

The J gene is TRBJ2-7, the V gene TRBV7-9; 7 nucleotides agree with TRBD2. The V gene's germline CDR1 is SEHNR and CDR2 FQNEAQ (reference sequence). This CDR3 is 12 amino acids long. J gave up 4 bases and V 5 bases, and 2 bases lay outside the gene matches. In DNA form, the CDR3 reads TGTGCCAGCAGCCCTAGCGGTTACGAGCAGTACTTC. Its translation is CASSPSGYEQYF.

The rearrangement links TRBV7-2 to TRBJ2-4, with D possibly being TRBD2 (5 bases). There are 17 residues in the CDR3. Germline CDR1 SGHTA, CDR2 FQGNSA. V dropped 1 base and J dropped 0 bases, with 13 bases sitting between them. Here the CDR3 reads CASSLVGSAIAKNIQYF. The CDR3 DNA reads as TGTGCCAGCAGCTTAGTAGGGAGTGCAATAGCCAAAAACATTCAGTACTTC. Full variable domain (remainder filled in from reference TRBV7-2 and TRBJ2-4): GAGVSQSPSNKVTEKGKDVELRCDPISGHTALYWYRQSLGQGLEFLIYFQGNSAPDKSGLPSDRFSAERTGGSVSTLTIQRTQQEDSAVYLCASSLVGSAIAKNIQYFGAGTRLSVL.

To note about this clone: An end of the junction differs from the germline gene, which may be a read error. The chain has TRBV7-7 and TRBJ2-7; 7 nucleotides line up with TRBD1. Germline V gene sequence: CDR1 SSHAT, CDR2 FNYEAQ (reference sequence). This CDR3 is built from 13 residues. CDR3 amino acids: CASSLGTAYEQYF. CDR3 sequence (DNA): TGTGCTAGCAGCTTAGGGACAGCCTACGAGCAGTACTTC. The full variable domain, its missing parts supplied by reference TRBV7-7 and TRBJ2-7, is GAGVSQSPRYKVTKRGQDVTLRCDPISSHATLYWYQQALGQGPEFLTYFNYEAQPDKSGLPSDRFSAERPEGSISTLTIQRTEQRDSAMYRCASSLGTAYEQYFGPGTRLTVT.

The V and J genes are TRBV28 and TRBJ1-5; D unresolved. This CDR3 comprises 16 residues. With 5 bases removed from V and 0 bases from J, the gap between germline ends came to 14 bases. CDR1 and CDR2 from the germline V gene are MDHEN and SYDVKM. CDR3 sequence (DNA): TGTGCCAGCAGTCCCCTTAGCCCGATTAGCAATCAGCCCCAGCATTTT. Protein sequence: CASSPLSPISNQPQHF.

The chain recombines TRBV5-4 with TRBJ1-1; no clear D. The CDR3 covers 13 residues. The germline V gene has CDR1 SGHNT and CDR2 YYREEE (reference sequence). V was clipped by 1 base and J by 4 bases, with 8 bases between them. CDR3 sequence (DNA): TGTGCCAGCAGCTTGACAGCCATCACTGAAGCTTTCTTT. It yields the protein CASSLTAITEAFF. Drawing the rest from reference TRBV5-4 and TRBJ1-1, the complete variable domain is ETGVTQSPTHLIKTRGQQVTLRCSSQSGHNTVSWYQQALGQGPQFIFQYYREEENGRGNFPPRFSGLQFPNYSSELNVNALELDDSALYLCASSLTAITEAFFGQGTRLTVV.

This sequence joins TRBV27 and TRBJ1-2; D is unclear. Germline-derived CDR1 and CDR2 are MNHEY and SMNVEV (reference sequence). Trimming took off 5 bases at V and 1 base at J, with 14 bases between the two ends. CDR3 length equals 15 residues. DNA for the CDR3: TGTGCCAGCAGTCCACTCGGAAGGAGTAACTATGGCTACACCTTC. As protein: CASSPLGRSNYGYTF.

V is TRBV6-1 and J is TRBJ2-1; 11 bases are shared with TRBD2. The germline V gene encodes CDR1 MNHNS and CDR2 SASEGT. The CDR3 is made up of 16 amino acids. After removal of 2 bases from V and 2 bases from J, the junction contained 2 bases not matched to a gene. The CDR3, as DNA: TGTGCCAGCAGTGAACTAGCGGGAGGTACCTACAATGAGCAGTTCTTC. Protein: CASSELAGGTYNEQFF.

This clone was observed a single time. The gene calls are TRBV6-5 and TRBJ2-7, with D possibly TRBD2 on 6 matching bases. The ends were cut back, 7 bases at V and 3 bases at J, with 16 bases in the middle. The CDR3 has 14 amino acids. CDR1 and CDR2 from the germline V gene are MNHEY and SVGAGI. The CDR3 bases are TGTGCCAGCAAAATTTCGGGCGGGAACTACGAGCAGTACTTC. Translated: CASKISGGNYEQYF.

The V call is TRBV5-4, the J call TRBJ2-3, with 8 bases fitting TRBD2. CDR1 is SGHNT and CDR2 is YYREEE in the germline V gene (reference sequence). CDR3 length: 14 residues. After removal of 2 bases from V and 5 bases from J, the junction contained 4 bases not matched to a gene. CDR3 coding DNA: TGTGCCAGCAGCTTTAAACTAGCGGAAGATACGCAGTATTTT. It translates to CASSFKLAEDTQYF.

The genes are TRBV5-1 and TRBJ2-5, with TRBD1 matching 8 bases. V lost 4 bases to trimming and J lost 2 bases; unmatched junction nucleotides: 10. Germline CDR1 and CDR2: SGHRS and YFSETQ. CDR3 length: 16 amino acids. The CDR3 loop is CASSRTGTPSQETQYF. The CDR3 coding sequence is TGCGCCAGCAGCCGGACAGGGACCCCCTCTCAAGAGACCCAGTACTTC.

The chain uses TRBV7-8 and TRBJ2-1; tentatively, D is TRBD2 (6 bases). Germline loops: CDR1 SGHVS, CDR2 FQNEAQ. V was cut by 5 bases and J by 3 bases, with 17 bases left in between. This CDR3 has 16 residues. The DNA of the CDR3 is TGTGCCAGCAGCCAACAACCGGGACTCCTCTACAATGAGCAGTTCTTC. It is translated as CASSQQPGLLYNEQFF. The variable domain in full, with the rest retrieved from reference TRBV7-8 and TRBJ2-1, is GAGVSQSPRYKVAKRGQDVALRCDPISGHVSLFWYQQALGQGPEFLTYFQNEAQLDKSGLPSDRFFAERPEGSVSTLKIQRTQQEDSAVYLCASSQQPGLLYNEQFFGPGTRLTVL.